A single T cell receptor beta chain is shown here with its context. This clonotype occurred a few times. Its antigen remains undetermined. Within one base of it there is no much larger clone, and no base qualities were kept. This sample stems from a study of CD8 T cells in ankylosing spondylitis (dated by TCRdb to about 2017). In the study overall: The study set out to find disease-linked TCR variants by profiling T cell receptor beta repertoires in ankylosing spondylitis patients and healthy donors. In total, the full study cohort was made up of roughly 100 healthy donors and approximately 27 ankylosing spondylitis patients. Peripheral blood samples were taken, and synovial fluid was additionally collected from ankylosing spondylitis patients.

The paper as a whole reports these results and caveats: In peripheral blood, the disease-linked clones were found at relatively low frequencies and had a CD8+ phenotype. According to the report, matched synovial fluid samples from ankylosing spondylitis patients were significantly enriched for the disease-linked clones. A TCR beta motif made up of several highly homologous amino acid variants appeared to be characteristic of blood from ankylosing spondylitis patients. Some of the motif variants had been reported before in the synovial fluid and blood of reactive arthritis patients, a finding that suggests common disease-initiation mechanisms.

From its cysteine to its phenylalanine, the CDR3 spans 15 amino acids. The DNA shown is the 45-base CDR3, in frame from base 1. V lost 0 bases and J lost 4 bases; the stretch between them is 13 bases long. From the germline V gene, CDR1 is SGHTA and CDR2 is FQGNSA. The sequencer listed for this sample is Illumina HiSeq 2500. TCR beta libraries were prepared by quantitative 5'-RACE with molecular barcodes. Concerning the study's data processing: A new computational method, built on a probabilistic model of VDJ rearrangement, was used to identify disease-linked TCR variants. TCRdb redid the processing of the public reads, applying fastp at Q25 and MiXCR, and retained in-frame beta chains. CDR3 protein sequences are deduplicated, and each keeps its most common genes and DNA. The V and J calls, along with clone size, are taken from TCRdb and not from the paper's own processing. This sample has 130,000 or so distinct CDR3 sequences in its table, and around 7% of those were observed once. The top ten clones comprise less than 15% of the sample.

The receptor comes from a male donor with ankylosing spondylitis or in good health (not recorded which). The chain employs TRBV7-2 and TRBJ2-7, with the identity of the D gene unclear. Sequenced input: blood, either unsorted or a sorted T cell fraction (not recorded which). The CDR3 protein: CASSLALAVQYEQYF. The DNA sequence is TGTGCCAGCAGCTTAGCGTTGGCGGTTCAATACGAGCAGTACTTC.